This T cell receptor (beta chain) was retrieved from a study of T-cell reconstitution after alpha-beta-depleted transplantation in children. Study findings and constraints: Newly made T cells mostly supplied T-cell counts and diversity one year after transplant.

This clonotype was counted between two and nine times. Antigen unknown. The germline V and J ends were trimmed by 5 bases and 0 bases, with 13 bases remaining between them. In germline, CDR1 is SQVTM, CDR2 ANQGSEA. The CDR3 consists of 14 residues. Construction of the TCRbeta library involved unique molecular identifiers. Each CDR3 protein is one row after TCRdb ran MiXCR on the PCR reads. The table has around 600,000 distinct CDR3 sequences, about 23% seen once. Source: PBMCs, mostly from graft donor cells, taken 360 days after TCRalphabeta/CD19-depleted stem cell transplant. This receptor was taken from a boy in the first two years of life who had a stem cell transplant for acute myeloid leukemia, so the T cells may come from the graft donor. V and J are TRBV29-1 and TRBJ1-1, with D possibly being TRBD1 (6 bases). The CDR3: CSVRKTGLNTEAFF. CDR3 nucleotide sequence: TGCAGCGTTCGGAAGACAGGATTGAACACTGAAGCTTTCTTT.